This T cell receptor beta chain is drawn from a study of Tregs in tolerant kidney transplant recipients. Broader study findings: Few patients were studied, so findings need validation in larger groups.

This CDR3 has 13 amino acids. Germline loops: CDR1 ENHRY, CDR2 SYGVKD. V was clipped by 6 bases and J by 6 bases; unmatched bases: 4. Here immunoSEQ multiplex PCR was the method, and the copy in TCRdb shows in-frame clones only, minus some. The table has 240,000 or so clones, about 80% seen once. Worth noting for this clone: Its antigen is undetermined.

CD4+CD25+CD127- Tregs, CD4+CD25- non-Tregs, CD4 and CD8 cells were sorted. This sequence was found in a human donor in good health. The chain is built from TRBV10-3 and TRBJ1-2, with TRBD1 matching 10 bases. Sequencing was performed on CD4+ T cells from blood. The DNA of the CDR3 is TGTGCCATCAGACGGACAGGGGGACATGGCTACACCTTC. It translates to CAIRRTGGHGYTF.